Listed here are 11 T cell receptor beta chains from one sample, sequenced in a study of shared clonotypes between healthy human individuals. The data were produced by immunoSEQ multiplex PCR, yet TCRdb's version contains in-frame clones alone and is incomplete. This sample has 1 million to 1.2 million clones, with 60% to 85% found just once. The sequenced sample was memory CD4+ T cells from PBMCs. The subset here: CD45RA-negative fraction. Source of these receptors: a man aged 18 to 35 in good health. Some clones in this sample may be carry-over from other donors' samples.

This chain uses TRBV6-4 with TRBJ2-1; 8 nucleotides match TRBD1. Germline V gene lookup returns CDR1 MRHNA and CDR2 SNTAGT. With V trimmed by 7 bases and J by 3 bases, 11 bases remained unmatched. The CDR3 contains 16 residues. The CDR3 reads CASTVEAGGIYNEQFF. The CDR3, as DNA: TGTGCCAGCACCGTCGAGGCAGGGGGCATCTACAATGAGCAGTTCTTC.

This clone was seen ten or more times. The J gene is TRBJ2-7, the V gene TRBV30; D call uncertain. V lost 0 bases and J 2 bases, leaving 11 bases between the germline ends. CDR1 GTSNPN and CDR2 SVGIG come from the germline V gene (reference sequence). The CDR3 contains 14 residues. The CDR3 region is CAWSVRLVAYEQYF. CDR3 DNA sequence: TGTGCCTGGAGTGTACGGCTAGTCGCCTACGAGCAGTACTTC.

The chain joins TRBV23-1 to TRBJ2-2; possible D gene TRBD1, 6 bases. TRBV23-1 carries the ORF label, with uncertain function. This CDR3 comprises 15 residues. Between the trimmed V and J ends, which lost 7 bases and 4 bases, there was a span of 16 bases. In DNA, the CDR3 is TGCGCCAGCACACCAGGGACACAACTCACCGGGGAGCTGTTTTTT. Its translation is CASTPGTQLTGELFF.

This sequence joins TRBV14 and TRBJ2-1; 8 nucleotides agree with TRBD2. Germline lookup yields CDR1 SGHDN and CDR2 FVKESK. The ends lost 4 bases at V and 2 bases at J; junction bases unmatched: 4. The CDR3 is 15 amino acids. This CDR3 is CASSPTGGAYNEQFF. The DNA for the CDR3 is TGTGCCAGCAGCCCAACCGGGGGGGCCTACAATGAGCAGTTCTTC.

The genes are TRBV30 and TRBJ1-1; 10 bases are a match to TRBD1. The CDR3 is 14 amino acids. CDR1 and CDR2 from the germline V gene are GTSNPN and SVGIG (reference sequence). V was clipped by 1 base and J by 1 base; unmatched bases: 0. CDR3 residues: CAWSGDRGNTEAFF. CDR3 DNA: TGTGCCTGGAGTGGGGACAGGGGGAACACTGAAGCTTTCTTT.

Written as DNA, the CDR3 is TGCGCCAGCAGTCGGTCAGGTTCCCAACCGGAGCAGTACTTC. Protein sequence: CASSRSGSQPEQYF. The rearrangement uses TRBV10-1 and TRBJ2-7; no firm D call. The CDR3 runs to 14 residues. V shed 5 bases and J shed 7 bases, with 18 bases lying between them. Germline CDR1 is WNHNN and CDR2 is SYGVQD (reference sequence).

The chain combines TRBV9 with TRBJ2-3; 7 bases are shared with TRBD2. Trimming took 3 bases from V and 2 from J; bases not matched to a gene: 6. The length of the CDR3 is 15 residues. The germline V gene encodes CDR1 SGDLS and CDR2 YYNGEE. CDR3 sequence reads: CASSGGTTYTDTQYF. DNA for the CDR3: TGTGCCAGCAGCGGAGGGACTACCTACACAGATACGCAGTATTTT.

This clone was picked up one time. This sequence joins TRBV7-9 and TRBJ1-2; weak D call: TRBD1 (6 bases). Germline values: CDR1 SEHNR, CDR2 FQNEAQ (reference sequence). Trimming shortened V by 4 bases and J by 5 bases, and 14 bases separated the two germline ends. The CDR3 length is 14 residues. The CDR3 sequence is CASSSLQGRYGYTF. CDR3 coding DNA: TGTGCCAGCAGCTCCTTACAGGGCCGGTATGGCTACACCTTC.

CDR3 sequence: CASSPRNGNTIYF. CDR3 DNA: TGTGCCAGCAGCCCGAGAAATGGAAACACCATATATTTT. This chain connects TRBV7-3 to TRBJ1-3; D gene uncertain. Germline V gives CDR1 SGHTA, CDR2 FQGTGA. This CDR3 has 13 residues. V was shortened by 5 bases and J by 3 bases, with 8 bases between the two germline ends.

The chain carries TRBV9 and TRBJ2-1, with no clear D. V lost 2 bases and J lost 9, with 15 bases in between. CDR3 length equals 14 residues. The germline V gene encodes CDR1 SGDLS and CDR2 YYNGEE. The CDR3 DNA is TGTGCCAGCAGCGTCCGGGTAGGATCGGGTGAGCAGTTCTTC. Protein product: CASSVRVGSGEQFF.

This sequence joins TRBV5-1 and TRBJ1-1, with 9 bases identical to TRBD1. This CDR3 comprises 15 residues. The ends lost 3 bases at V and 1 base at J; junction bases unmatched: 4. The germline V gene has CDR1 SGHRS and CDR2 YFSETQ. The CDR3 DNA reads as TGCGCCAGCAGCTCAAGGGGACAGGGGAACACTGAAGCTTTCTTT. This translates into CASSSRGQGNTEAFF.